Each of the 21 T cell receptor beta chains below was sequenced from the same sample in a study of glioma-infiltrating T cells. TCR alpha and beta CDR3 regions were amplified from RNA using iRepertoire nested multiplex PCR. Via MiXCR, TCRdb re-called the multiplex PCR reads, giving one row per CDR3 protein. The table includes around 130,000 distinct CDR3 sequences, roughly a quarter detected once. The sample taken for sequencing was glioma tissue, nonneoplastic brain tissue, or PBMCs (not recorded which). The receptor set was obtained from a human donor with low-grade glioma or glioblastoma, undergoing nonglioma brain surgery, or in good health (not recorded which).

This clonotype showed up many times. The V call is TRBV20-1, the J call TRBJ2-4, with D unresolved. CDR3 length: 14 residues. From germline, CDR1 is DFQATT and CDR2 SNEGSKA (reference sequence). Trimming took 0 bases from V and 0 from J, leaving 6 bases between them. The CDR3 is CSARDVIAKNIQYF. The CDR3 DNA is TGCAGTGCTAGAGATGTTATAGCCAAAAACATTCAGTACTTC.

This clonotype was seen at least ten times. The chain has TRBV6-1 and TRBJ2-7, with D possibly TRBD2 on 7 matching bases. The CDR3 is made up of 14 amino acids. The V gene lost 6 bases and the J gene lost 2 bases, with 14 bases spanning the gap. CDR1 and CDR2 from the germline V gene are MNHNS and SASEGT. The CDR3 nucleotides read TGTGCCAGCAGAGCTCAGGGGAGGGCCTACGAGCAGTACGTC. Its protein product is CASRAQGRAYEQYV.

The chain uses TRBV14 and TRBJ1-3, with 7 positions matching TRBD1. Germline loops: CDR1 SGHDN, CDR2 FVKESK. The CDR3 length is 15 residues. V trimming: 4 bases; J trimming: 0 bases; junction bases outside the gene matches: 3. In nucleotides, the CDR3 is TGTGCCAGCAGCCTGGGACAGAGCTCTGGAAACACCATATATTTT. As protein: CASSLGQSSGNTIYF.

This clonotype came up a few times. The chain carries TRBV4-2 and TRBJ1-5, with D possibly TRBD1 on 6 matching bases. The CDR3 is 16 amino acids. Germline-derived CDR1 and CDR2 are LGHNA and YNFKEQ. The ends were cut back, 0 bases at V and 6 bases at J, with 15 bases in the middle. CDR3 region: CASSQDGGQGSQPQHF. In nucleotides, the CDR3 is TGTGCCAGCAGCCAAGATGGGGGACAAGGCAGTCAGCCCCAGCATTTT.

The J gene is TRBJ1-5, the V gene TRBV11-2; D perhaps matches TRBD1 (6 bases). The CDR3 loop spans 16 amino acids. The germline V gene encodes CDR1 SGHAT and CDR2 FQNNGV. V lost 5 bases to trimming and J lost 1 base, with 15 bases between them. The CDR3 loop is CASSPLTGLSNQPQHF. DNA for the CDR3: TGTGCCAGCAGCCCTCTCACAGGGTTAAGCAATCAGCCCCAGCATTTT.

This clonotype was counted between two and nine times. V usage is TRBV28 and J usage is TRBJ2-1; 7 nucleotides align to TRBD1. V lost 8 bases, J lost 4 bases, and 5 bases stayed unmatched. Germline V gene lookup returns CDR1 MDHEN and CDR2 SYDVKM. The CDR3 is 13 amino acids. CDR3: CASAAGGYNEQFF. In DNA form, the CDR3 reads TGTGCCAGCGCGGCAGGGGGTTACAATGAGCAGTTCTTC.

This clonotype was detected ten times or more. The rearrangement joins TRBV20-1 to TRBJ1-5, with TRBD1 as a possible D gene (5 bases). CDR1 and CDR2 from the germline V gene are DFQATT and SNEGSKA (reference sequence). V lost 6 bases and J lost 0, with 12 bases in between. The length of the CDR3 is 14 residues. The CDR3 loop reads CSAQGSNSNQPQHF. The CDR3 DNA is TGCAGTGCGCAGGGATCGAATAGCAATCAGCCCCAGCATTTT.

Concerning this clonotype itself: The junction departs from germline at one end; a sequencing error may be responsible. This chain uses TRBV12-3 or TRBV12-4 with TRBJ1-2, with 7 bases matching TRBD1. The CDR3 loop spans 13 amino acids. CDR3 DNA: TGTGCCAGCGGGACAGTTTATAACTATGGCTACGCCTTC. Translation gives CASGTVYNYGYAF.

This clonotype was counted a few times. The chain joins TRBV19 to TRBJ1-1; maybe TRBD1 (6 bases). This CDR3 is built from 14 residues. Deletions cut 4 bases from V and 1 base from J, with 10 bases between. The germline V gene encodes CDR1 LNHDA and CDR2 SQIVND (reference sequence). CDR3 DNA sequence: TGTGCCAGTAGTACCCCACAGGGGAACACTGAAGCTTTCTTT. It is translated as CASSTPQGNTEAFF.

On this clonotype: This may stem from a read error, because a much larger clone lies one nucleotide away. V is TRBV6-1 and J is TRBJ1-4, with 7 bases aligning to TRBD1. The length of the CDR3 is 15 residues. Germline lookup yields CDR1 MNHNS and CDR2 SASEGT. CDR3 DNA sequence: TGTGCCAGCAGTTATGGGACAGCGAATATCGAAAGACTGTTTTTT. Its protein product is CASSYGTANIERLFF.

This clonotype was observed many times. The chain couples TRBV7-9 to TRBJ1-6, with D unresolved. Germline V lookup: CDR1 SEHNR, CDR2 FQNEAQ (reference sequence). The CDR3 length is 17 residues. V was pared by 7 bases and J by 0 bases, with 16 bases between. The CDR3 is CASTQDREASYNSPLHF. In nucleotides, the CDR3 is TGTGCCAGCACCCAAGACCGGGAGGCCTCCTATAATTCACCCCTCCACTTT.

The chain joins TRBV6-6 to TRBJ2-1; a weak D match, TRBD1 (6 bases). V lost 6 bases to trimming and J lost 5 bases, with 14 bases between them. The CDR3 consists of 14 residues. Germline V CDR1 and CDR2: MNHNY, SVGAGI (reference sequence). CDR3 DNA: TGTGCCAGCAGCGCAGTAGGACAGAACAATGAGCAGTTCTTC. Translation: CASSAVGQNNEQFF.

This clonotype was seen many times. The V call is TRBV7-2, the J call TRBJ1-1, with 8 positions matching TRBD1. The V segment lost 5 bases and the J segment 1 base; nucleotides outside the gene matches: 6. The CDR3 contains 15 residues. Germline V gene data show CDR1 as SGHTA and CDR2 as FQGNSA. In DNA, the CDR3 is TGTGCCAGCAGCCAATGGACAGGGACGAACACTGAAGCTTTCTTT. Translated: CASSQWTGTNTEAFF.

The genes are TRBV18 and TRBJ2-3, with 9 bases aligning to TRBD1. The germline V gene encodes CDR1 KGHSH and CDR2 LQKENI. V lost 8 bases to trimming and J lost 2 bases; unmatched junction nucleotides: 8. The CDR3 loop spans 15 amino acids. CDR3 sequence reads: CASTGGAPLTDTQYF. CDR3 nucleotide sequence: TGTGCCAGCACAGGGGGCGCTCCCCTCACAGATACGCAGTATTTT.

This clonotype appeared a few times. The V and J genes are TRBV7-9 and TRBJ2-3; 10 bases are a match to TRBD1. The length of the CDR3 is 16 residues. Germline V gene data show CDR1 as SEHNR and CDR2 as FQNEAQ (reference sequence). V was clipped by 3 bases and J by 1 base; unmatched bases: 4. The CDR3, as DNA: TGTGCCAGCAGCTTTTTCGGGACAGGGGGCACAGATACGCAGTATTTT. It translates to CASSFFGTGGTDTQYF.

The chain employs TRBV7-2 and TRBJ2-6; D gene ambiguous. The V end was cut by 5 bases, the J end by 1 base, with 12 bases between. CDR1 is SGHTA and CDR2 is FQGNSA in the germline V gene. The CDR3 length is 16 residues. CDR3 residues: CASSVDSGSGANVLTF. In DNA, the CDR3 is TGTGCCAGCAGCGTCGACTCGGGTTCTGGGGCCAACGTCCTGACTTTC.

This clonotype was seen only a few times. This chain uses TRBV2 with TRBJ1-2; D gene ambiguous. V lost 6 bases to trimming and J lost 7 bases, with 15 bases between them. This CDR3 contains 13 residues. Germline values: CDR1 SNHLY, CDR2 FYNNEI. Here the CDR3 DNA reads TGTGCCAGCAGGACGGCCGGGGTTCGTGGCTACACCTTC. Its protein is CASRTAGVRGYTF. Full variable domain (missing parts from reference TRBV2 and TRBJ1-2): EPEVTQTPSHQVTQMGQEVILRCVPISNHLYFYWYRQILGQKVEFLVSFYNNEISEKSEIFDDQFSVERPDGSNFTLKIRSTKLEDSAMYFCASRTAGVRGYTFGSGTRLTVV.

This clonotype was detected only once. The gene calls are TRBV12-3 or TRBV12-4 and TRBJ2-5, with D maybe TRBD2 (5 bases). The CDR3 runs 14 residues. Trimming removed 4 bases at V and 1 base at J, with 10 bases between. CDR3 amino acids: CASSSDWSQETQYF. As DNA, the CDR3 is TGTGCCAGCAGTTCGGACTGGTCCCAAGAGACCCAGTACTTC.

This clonotype has just a few counts. This chain connects TRBV11-2 to TRBJ2-5; 9 bases align to TRBD1. Germline assignment: CDR1 SGHAT and CDR2 FQNNGV. The ends lost 5 bases at V and 4 bases at J; junction bases unmatched: 8. The CDR3 covers 15 residues. CDR3 in DNA: TGTGCCAGCAGCCCGGACAGGGGAGGACTAGAGACCCAGTACTTC. It yields the protein CASSPDRGGLETQYF.

This clonotype was counted ten times or more. V and J are TRBV20-1 and TRBJ2-3, with 8 bases aligning to TRBD1. The CDR3 runs to 13 residues. The J segment lost 1 base and the V segment lost 4 bases, leaving 1 base of the junction unmatched. Germline values: CDR1 DFQATT, CDR2 SNEGSKA (reference sequence). The CDR3 nucleotides are TGCAGTGCTACAGGGGGCCGCACAGATACGCAGTATTTT. Its protein is CSATGGRTDTQYF.

This clonotype showed up just a few times. This chain connects TRBV28 to TRBJ1-5, with TRBD1 as a possible D gene (5 bases). This CDR3 comprises 13 residues. CDR1 is MDHEN and CDR2 is SYDVKM in the germline V gene. Trimming stripped 8 bases from V and 5 bases from J, with 13 bases between. The CDR3 loop reads CASLQEDDQPQHF. The CDR3 region has the DNA TGTGCCAGCTTACAGGAGGATGATCAGCCCCAGCATTTT.